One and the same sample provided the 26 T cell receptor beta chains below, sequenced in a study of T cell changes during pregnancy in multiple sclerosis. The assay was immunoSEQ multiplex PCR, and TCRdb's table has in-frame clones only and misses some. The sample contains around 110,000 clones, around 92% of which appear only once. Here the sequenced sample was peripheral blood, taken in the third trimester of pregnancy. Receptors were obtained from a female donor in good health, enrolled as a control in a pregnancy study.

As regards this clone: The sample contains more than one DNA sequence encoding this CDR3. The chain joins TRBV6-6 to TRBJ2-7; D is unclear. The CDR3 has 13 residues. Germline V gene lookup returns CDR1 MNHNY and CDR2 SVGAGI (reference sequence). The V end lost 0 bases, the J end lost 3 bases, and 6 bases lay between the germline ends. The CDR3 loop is CASSYSESYEQYF. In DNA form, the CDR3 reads TGTGCCAGCAGTTACTCAGAGAGCTACGAGCAGTACTTC.

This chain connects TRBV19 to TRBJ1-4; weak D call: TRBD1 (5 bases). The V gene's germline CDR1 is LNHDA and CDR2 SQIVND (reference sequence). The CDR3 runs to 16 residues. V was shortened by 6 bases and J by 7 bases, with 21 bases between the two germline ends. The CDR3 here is CASRPRSRTSSEKLFF. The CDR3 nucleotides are TGTGCCAGTAGACCTCGCTCGAGGACATCGAGTGAAAAACTGTTTTTT. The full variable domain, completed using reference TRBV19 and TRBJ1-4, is DGGITQSPKYLFRKEGQNVTLSCEQNLNHDAMYWYRQDPGQGLRLIYYSQIVNDFQKGDIAEGYSVSREKKESFPLTVTSAQKNPTAFYLCASRPRSRTSSEKLFFGSGTQLSVL.

The CDR3 sequence is CASSPLVKKLGGVQDTQYF. In nucleotides, the CDR3 is TGTGCCAGCAGCCCCCTCGTAAAAAAACTAGGCGGGGTCCAAGATACGCAGTATTTT. V usage is TRBV7-2 and J usage is TRBJ2-3; D possibly corresponds to TRBD2 (6 bases). The germline V gene encodes CDR1 SGHTA and CDR2 FQGNSA. Trimming shortened V by 5 bases and J by 5 bases, and 29 bases separated the two germline ends. This CDR3 has 19 residues.

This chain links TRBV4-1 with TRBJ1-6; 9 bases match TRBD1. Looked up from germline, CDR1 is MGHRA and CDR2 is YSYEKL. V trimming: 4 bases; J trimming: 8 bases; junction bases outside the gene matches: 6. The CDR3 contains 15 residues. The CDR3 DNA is TGCGCCAGCAGCCTCCGGGACAGGGACTATTCACCCCTCCACTTT. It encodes CASSLRDRDYSPLHF.

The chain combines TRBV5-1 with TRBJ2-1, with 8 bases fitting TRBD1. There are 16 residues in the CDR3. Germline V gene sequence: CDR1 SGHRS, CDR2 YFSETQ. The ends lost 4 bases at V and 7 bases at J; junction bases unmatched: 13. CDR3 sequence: CASSLRSGTGPNEQFF. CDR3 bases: TGCGCCAGCAGCCTCCGTTCCGGGACAGGCCCTAATGAGCAGTTCTTC.

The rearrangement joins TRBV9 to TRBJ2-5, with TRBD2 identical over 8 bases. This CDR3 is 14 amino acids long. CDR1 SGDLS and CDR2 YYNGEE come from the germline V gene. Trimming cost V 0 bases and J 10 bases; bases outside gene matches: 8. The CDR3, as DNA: TGTGCCAGCAGCGTAGGACTAGCGAATGGGGACCAGTACTTC. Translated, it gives CASSVGLANGDQYF.

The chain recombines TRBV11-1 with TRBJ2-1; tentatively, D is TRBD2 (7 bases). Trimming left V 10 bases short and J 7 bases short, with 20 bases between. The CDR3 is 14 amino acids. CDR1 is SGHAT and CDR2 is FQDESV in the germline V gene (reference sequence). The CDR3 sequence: CATNPGGPLNEQFF. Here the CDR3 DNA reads TGTGCCACCAACCCGGGGGGCCCTCTTAATGAGCAGTTCTTC.

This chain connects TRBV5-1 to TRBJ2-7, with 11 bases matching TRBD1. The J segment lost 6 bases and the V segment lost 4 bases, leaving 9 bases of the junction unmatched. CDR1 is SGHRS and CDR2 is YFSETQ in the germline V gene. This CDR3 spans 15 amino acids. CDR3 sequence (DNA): TGCGCCAGCAGCCTTCCGGGACAGGGGGTCGGCGAGCAGTACTTC. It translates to CASSLPGQGVGEQYF.

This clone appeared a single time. CDR3 in DNA: TGTGCCAGCAGCCGAGGAGATACAGGGGGGGGAGAGCAGTACTTC. Translating it yields CASSRGDTGGGEQYF. The chain is built from TRBV7-3 and TRBJ2-7; D possibly corresponds to TRBD1 (8 bases). V dropped 5 bases and J dropped 7 bases, with 21 bases sitting between them. The CDR3 has 15 residues. Germline lookup yields CDR1 SGHTA and CDR2 FQGTGA. The whole variable domain, filled in from reference TRBV7-3 and TRBJ2-7, reads GAGVSQTPSNKVTEKGKYVELRCDPISGHTALYWYRQSLGQGPEFLIYFQGTGAADDSGLPNDRFFAVRPEGSVSTLKIQRTERGDSAVYLCASSRGDTGGGEQYFGPGTRLTVT.

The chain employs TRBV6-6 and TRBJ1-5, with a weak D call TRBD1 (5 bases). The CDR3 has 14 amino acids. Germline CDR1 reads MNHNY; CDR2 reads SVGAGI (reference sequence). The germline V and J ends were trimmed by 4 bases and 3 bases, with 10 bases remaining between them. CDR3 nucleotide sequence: TGTGCCAGCAGTTCTCGGGGGGACAATCAGCCCCAGCATTTT. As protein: CASSSRGDNQPQHF.

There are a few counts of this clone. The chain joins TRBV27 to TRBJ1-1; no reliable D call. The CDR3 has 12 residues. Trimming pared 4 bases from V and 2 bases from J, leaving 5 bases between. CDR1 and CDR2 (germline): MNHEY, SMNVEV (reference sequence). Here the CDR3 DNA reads TGTGCCAGCAGTTCGGTTAACACTGAAGCTTTCTTT. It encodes CASSSVNTEAFF.

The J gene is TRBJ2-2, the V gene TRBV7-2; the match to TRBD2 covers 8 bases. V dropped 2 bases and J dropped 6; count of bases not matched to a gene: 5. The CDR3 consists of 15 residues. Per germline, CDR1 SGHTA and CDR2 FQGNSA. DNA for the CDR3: TGTGCCAGCAGCTTAAACGGGGGGGTCGCCGGGGAGCTGTTTTTT. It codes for CASSLNGGVAGELFF.

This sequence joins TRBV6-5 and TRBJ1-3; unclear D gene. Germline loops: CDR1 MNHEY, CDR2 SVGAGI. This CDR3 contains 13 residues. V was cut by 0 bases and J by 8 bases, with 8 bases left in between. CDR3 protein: CASSYSNPDTIYF. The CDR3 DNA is TGTGCCAGCAGTTACTCGAATCCGGACACCATATATTTT.

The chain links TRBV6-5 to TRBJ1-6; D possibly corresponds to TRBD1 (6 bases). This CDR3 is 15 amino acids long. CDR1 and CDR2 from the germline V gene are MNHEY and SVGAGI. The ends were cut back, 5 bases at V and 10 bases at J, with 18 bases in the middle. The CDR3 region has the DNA TGTGCCAGCAGTCGAGACAAACACAGGGAATCACCCCTCCACTTT. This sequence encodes CASSRDKHRESPLHF.

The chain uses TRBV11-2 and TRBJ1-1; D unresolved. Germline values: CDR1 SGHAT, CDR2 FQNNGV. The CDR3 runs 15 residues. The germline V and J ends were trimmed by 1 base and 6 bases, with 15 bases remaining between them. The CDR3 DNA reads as TGTGCCAGCAGCTTAGTAACGGAGCGCTCCCCTGAAGCTTTCTTT. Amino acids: CASSLVTERSPEAFF.

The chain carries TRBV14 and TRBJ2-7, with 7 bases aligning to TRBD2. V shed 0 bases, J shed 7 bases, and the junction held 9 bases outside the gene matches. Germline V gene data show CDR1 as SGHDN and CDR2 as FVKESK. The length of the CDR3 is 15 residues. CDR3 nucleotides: TGTGCCAGCAGCCAAGAGAGCGGGGTGGTGGGGGAGCAGTACTTC. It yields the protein CASSQESGVVGEQYF.

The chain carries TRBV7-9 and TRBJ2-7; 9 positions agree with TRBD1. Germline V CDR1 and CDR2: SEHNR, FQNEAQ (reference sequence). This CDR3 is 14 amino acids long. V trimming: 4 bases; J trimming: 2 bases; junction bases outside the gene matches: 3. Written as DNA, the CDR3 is TGTGCCAGCAGCTCGACAGGGGGTACCTACGAGCAGTACTTC. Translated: CASSSTGGTYEQYF.

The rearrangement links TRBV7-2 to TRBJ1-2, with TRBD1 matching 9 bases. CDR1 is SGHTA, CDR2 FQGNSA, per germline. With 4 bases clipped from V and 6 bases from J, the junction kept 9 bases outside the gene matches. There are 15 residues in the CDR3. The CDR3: CASSYQPQGANGYTF. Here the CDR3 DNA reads TGTGCCAGCAGCTACCAACCACAGGGGGCGAATGGCTACACCTTC.

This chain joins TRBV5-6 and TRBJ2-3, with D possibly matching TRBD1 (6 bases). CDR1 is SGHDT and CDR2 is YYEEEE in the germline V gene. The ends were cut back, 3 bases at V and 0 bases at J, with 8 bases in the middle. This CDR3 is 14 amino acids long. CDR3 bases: TGTGCCAGCAGCTCCGGACAGAGCACAGATACGCAGTATTTT. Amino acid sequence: CASSSGQSTDTQYF.

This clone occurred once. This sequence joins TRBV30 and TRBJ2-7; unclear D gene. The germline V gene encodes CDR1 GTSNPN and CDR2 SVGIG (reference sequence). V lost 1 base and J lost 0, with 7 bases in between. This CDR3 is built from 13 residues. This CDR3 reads CAWSGQASYEQYF. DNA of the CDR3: TGTGCCTGGAGTGGGCAGGCCTCCTACGAGCAGTACTTC. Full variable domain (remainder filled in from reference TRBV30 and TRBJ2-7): SQTIHQWPATLVQPVGSPLSLECTVEGTSNPNLYWYRQAAGRGLQLLFYSVGIGQISSEVPQNLSASRPQDRQFILSSKKLLLSDSGFYLCAWSGQASYEQYFGPGTRLTVT.

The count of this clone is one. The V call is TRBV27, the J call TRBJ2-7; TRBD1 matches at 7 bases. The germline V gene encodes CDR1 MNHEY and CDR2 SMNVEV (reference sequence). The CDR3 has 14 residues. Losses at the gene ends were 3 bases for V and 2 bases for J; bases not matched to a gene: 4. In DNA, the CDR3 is TGTGCCAGCAGTTTGGTGGGACAGCCCTACGAGCAGTACTTC. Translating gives CASSLVGQPYEQYF.

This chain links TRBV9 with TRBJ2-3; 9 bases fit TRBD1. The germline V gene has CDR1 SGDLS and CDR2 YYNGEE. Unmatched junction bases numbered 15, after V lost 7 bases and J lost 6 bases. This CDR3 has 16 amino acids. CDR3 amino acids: CASGKTGTGFPDTQYF. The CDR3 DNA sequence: TGTGCCAGCGGGAAGACCGGGACAGGGTTTCCGGATACGCAGTATTTT.

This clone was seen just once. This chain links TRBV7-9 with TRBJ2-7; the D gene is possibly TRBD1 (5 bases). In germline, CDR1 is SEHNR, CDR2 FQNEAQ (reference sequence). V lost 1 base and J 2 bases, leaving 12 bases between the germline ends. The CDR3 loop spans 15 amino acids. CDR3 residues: CASSLETVPPYEQYF. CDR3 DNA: TGTGCCAGCAGCTTAGAGACAGTCCCTCCCTACGAGCAGTACTTC.

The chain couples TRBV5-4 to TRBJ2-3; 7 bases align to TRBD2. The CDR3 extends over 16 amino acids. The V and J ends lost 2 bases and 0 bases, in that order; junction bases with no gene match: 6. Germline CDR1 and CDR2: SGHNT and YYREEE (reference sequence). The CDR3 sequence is CASSLIAGPSTDTQYF. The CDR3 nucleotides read TGTGCCAGCAGCTTAATAGCGGGTCCTAGCACAGATACGCAGTATTTT.

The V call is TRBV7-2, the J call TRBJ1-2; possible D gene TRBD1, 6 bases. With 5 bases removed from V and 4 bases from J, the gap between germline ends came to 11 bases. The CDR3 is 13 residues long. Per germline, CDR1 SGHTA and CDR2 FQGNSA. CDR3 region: CASSPPGAYGYTF. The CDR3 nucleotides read TGTGCCAGCAGCCCCCCAGGGGCCTATGGCTACACCTTC.

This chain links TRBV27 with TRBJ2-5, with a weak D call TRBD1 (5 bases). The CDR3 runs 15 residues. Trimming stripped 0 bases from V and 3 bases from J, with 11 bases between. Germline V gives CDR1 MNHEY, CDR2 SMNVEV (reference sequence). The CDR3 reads CASSLSSRVEETQYF. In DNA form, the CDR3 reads TGTGCCAGCAGTTTATCAAGCAGGGTGGAAGAGACCCAGTACTTC.